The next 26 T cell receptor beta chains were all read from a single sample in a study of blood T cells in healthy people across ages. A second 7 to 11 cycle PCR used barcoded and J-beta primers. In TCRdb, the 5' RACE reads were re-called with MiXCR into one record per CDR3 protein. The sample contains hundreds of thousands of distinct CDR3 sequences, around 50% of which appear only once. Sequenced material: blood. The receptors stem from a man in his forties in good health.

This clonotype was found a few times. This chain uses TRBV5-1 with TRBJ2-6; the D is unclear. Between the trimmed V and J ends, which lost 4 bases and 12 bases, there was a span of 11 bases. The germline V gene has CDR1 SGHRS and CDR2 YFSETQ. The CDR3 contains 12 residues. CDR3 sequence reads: CASSQSSGVLTF. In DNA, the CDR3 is TGCGCCAGCAGCCAGTCCTCAGGCGTCCTGACTTTC.

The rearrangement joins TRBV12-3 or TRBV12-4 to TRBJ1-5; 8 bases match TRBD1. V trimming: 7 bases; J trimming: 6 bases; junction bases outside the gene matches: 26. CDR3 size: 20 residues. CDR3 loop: CASTPGQGELPYLVGQPQHF. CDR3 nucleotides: TGTGCCAGCACCCCTGGACAGGGAGAGCTTCCGTATCTCGTCGGTCAGCCCCAGCATTTT.

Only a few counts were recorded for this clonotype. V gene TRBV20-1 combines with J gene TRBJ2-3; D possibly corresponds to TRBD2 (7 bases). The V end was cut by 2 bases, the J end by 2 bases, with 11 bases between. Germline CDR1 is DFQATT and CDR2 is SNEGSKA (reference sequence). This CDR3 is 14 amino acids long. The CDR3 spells CSARRGGYTDTQYF. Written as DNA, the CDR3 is TGCAGTGCTAGAAGGGGGGGGTACACAGATACGCAGTATTTT.

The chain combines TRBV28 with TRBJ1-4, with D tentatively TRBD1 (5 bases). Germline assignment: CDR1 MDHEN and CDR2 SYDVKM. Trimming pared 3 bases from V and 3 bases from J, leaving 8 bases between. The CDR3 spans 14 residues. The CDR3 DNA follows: TGTGCCAGCAGTTTTCGACAGTCTAATGAAAAACTGTTTTTT. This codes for CASSFRQSNEKLFF.

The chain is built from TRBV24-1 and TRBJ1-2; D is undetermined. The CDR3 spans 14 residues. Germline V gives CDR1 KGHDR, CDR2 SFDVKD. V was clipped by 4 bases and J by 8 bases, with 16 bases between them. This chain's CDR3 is CATSDPGASGGYTF. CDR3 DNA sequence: TGTGCCACCAGTGACCCGGGCGCGTCTGGGGGCTACACCTTC.

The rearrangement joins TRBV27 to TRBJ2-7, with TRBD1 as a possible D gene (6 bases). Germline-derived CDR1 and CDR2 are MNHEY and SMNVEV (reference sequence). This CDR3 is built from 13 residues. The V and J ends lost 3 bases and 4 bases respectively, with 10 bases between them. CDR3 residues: CASSFGQLYEQYF. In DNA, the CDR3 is TGTGCCAGCAGTTTCGGACAGCTGTACGAGCAGTACTTC.

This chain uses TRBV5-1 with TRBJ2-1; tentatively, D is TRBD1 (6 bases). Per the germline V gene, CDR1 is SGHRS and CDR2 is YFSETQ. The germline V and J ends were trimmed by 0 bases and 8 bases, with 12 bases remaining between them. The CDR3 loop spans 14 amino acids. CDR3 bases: TGCGCCAGCAGCTTGGCCCCTGAGGGGGATGAGCAGTTCTTC. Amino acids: CASSLAPEGDEQFF.

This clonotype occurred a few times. The CDR3 protein is CSVEATGYEQYF. The CDR3 DNA is TGCAGCGTTGAGGCGACGGGCTACGAGCAGTACTTC. V usage is TRBV29-1 and J usage is TRBJ2-7; D call uncertain. CDR1 is SQVTM, CDR2 ANQGSEA, per germline. The CDR3 runs to 12 residues. V gave up 3 bases and J gave up 3 bases, with 9 bases separating them.

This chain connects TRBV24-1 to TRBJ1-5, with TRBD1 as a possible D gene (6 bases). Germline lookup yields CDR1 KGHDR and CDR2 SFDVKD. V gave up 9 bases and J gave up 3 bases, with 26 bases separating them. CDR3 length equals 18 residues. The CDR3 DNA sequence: TGTGCCACCTTCCAATCGCCGACAGGAACCATCTTCAATCAGCCCCAGCATTTT. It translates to CATFQSPTGTIFNQPQHF.

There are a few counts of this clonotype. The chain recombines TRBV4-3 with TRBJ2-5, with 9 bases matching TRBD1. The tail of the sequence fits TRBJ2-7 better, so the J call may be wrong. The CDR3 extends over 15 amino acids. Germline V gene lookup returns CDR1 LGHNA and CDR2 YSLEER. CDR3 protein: CASSQAGQGRYEQYF. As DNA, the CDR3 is TGCGCCAGCAGCCAAGCGGGACAGGGTCGGTACGAGCAGTACTTC.

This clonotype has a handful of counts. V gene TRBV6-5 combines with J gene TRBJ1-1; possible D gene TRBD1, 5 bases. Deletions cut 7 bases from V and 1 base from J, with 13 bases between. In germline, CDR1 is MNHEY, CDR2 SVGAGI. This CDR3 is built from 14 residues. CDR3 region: CASTRGATNTEAFF. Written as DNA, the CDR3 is TGTGCCAGCACTCGAGGGGCGACGAACACTGAAGCTTTCTTT.

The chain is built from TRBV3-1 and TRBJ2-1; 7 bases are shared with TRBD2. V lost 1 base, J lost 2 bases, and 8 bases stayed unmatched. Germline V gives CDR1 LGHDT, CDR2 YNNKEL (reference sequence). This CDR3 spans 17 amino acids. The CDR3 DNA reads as TGTGCCAGCAGCCAAGGATCTAGCGGAGATACCTACAATGAGCAGTTCTTC. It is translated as CASSQGSSGDTYNEQFF.

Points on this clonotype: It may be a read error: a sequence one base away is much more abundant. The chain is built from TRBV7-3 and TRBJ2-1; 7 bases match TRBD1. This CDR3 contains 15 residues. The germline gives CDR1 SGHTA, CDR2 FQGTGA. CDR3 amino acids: CASSLLGQDKNELFF. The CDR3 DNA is TGTGCCAGCAGCTTACTCGGACAGGATAAGAATGAGCTGTTCTTC.

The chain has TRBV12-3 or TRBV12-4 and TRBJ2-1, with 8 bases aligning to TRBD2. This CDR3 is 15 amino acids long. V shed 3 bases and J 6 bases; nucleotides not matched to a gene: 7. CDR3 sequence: CASSFNGRAANEQFF. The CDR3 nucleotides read TGTGCCAGCAGTTTTAACGGGAGGGCCGCCAATGAGCAGTTCTTC.

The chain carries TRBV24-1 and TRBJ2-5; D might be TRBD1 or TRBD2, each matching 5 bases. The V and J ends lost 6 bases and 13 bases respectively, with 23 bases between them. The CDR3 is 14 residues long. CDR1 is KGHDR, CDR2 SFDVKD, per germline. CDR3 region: CATSNKNHRDRPYF. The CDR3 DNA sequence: TGTGCCACCAGTAACAAAAACCACCGGGACCGGCCGTACTTC.

The CDR3 DNA reads TGTGCCAGCAGTACAGTTTACGAGCAGTACTTC. This codes for CASSTVYEQYF. V usage is TRBV6-6 and J usage is TRBJ2-7; no definite D call. CDR1 and CDR2 (germline): MNHNY, SVGAGI (reference sequence). The CDR3 is 11 residues long. V lost 5 bases and J lost 4, with 6 bases in between.

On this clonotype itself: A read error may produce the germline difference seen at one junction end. In DNA form, the CDR3 reads TGTGCCAGCTCCCCACAGGGTTCCTCTCCTACGGCTCTCTATGGCTACACCTTC. This translates into CASSPQGSSPTALYGYTF. The chain links TRBV18 to TRBJ1-2, with TRBD1 as a possible D gene (6 bases). CDR1 is KGHSH and CDR2 is LQKENI in the germline V gene. CDR3 size: 18 residues.

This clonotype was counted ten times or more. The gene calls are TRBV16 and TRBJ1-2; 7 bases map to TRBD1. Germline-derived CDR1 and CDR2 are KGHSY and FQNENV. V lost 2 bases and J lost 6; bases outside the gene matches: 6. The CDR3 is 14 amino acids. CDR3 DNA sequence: TGTGCCAGCAGCCAAGCGGTGACAGGGAATGGCTACACCTTC. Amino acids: CASSQAVTGNGYTF.

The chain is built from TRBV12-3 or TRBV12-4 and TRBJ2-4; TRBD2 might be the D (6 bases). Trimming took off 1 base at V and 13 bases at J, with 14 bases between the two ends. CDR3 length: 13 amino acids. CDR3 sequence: CASSLGTIGEQYF. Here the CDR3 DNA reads TGTGCCAGCAGTTTAGGGACTATTGGGGAGCAGTACTTC.

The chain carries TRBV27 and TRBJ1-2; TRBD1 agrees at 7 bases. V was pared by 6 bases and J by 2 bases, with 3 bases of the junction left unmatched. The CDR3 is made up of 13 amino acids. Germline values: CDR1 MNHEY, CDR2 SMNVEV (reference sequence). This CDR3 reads CASRGQTNYGYTF. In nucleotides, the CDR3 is TGTGCCAGCAGGGGACAGACCAACTATGGCTACACCTTC.

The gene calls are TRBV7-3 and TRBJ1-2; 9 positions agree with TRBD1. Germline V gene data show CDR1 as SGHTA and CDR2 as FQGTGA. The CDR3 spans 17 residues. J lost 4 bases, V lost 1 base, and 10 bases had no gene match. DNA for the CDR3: TGTGCCAGCAGCTTAATCGGGACAGGGCCCGATGGCTATGGCTACACCTTC. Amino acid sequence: CASSLIGTGPDGYGYTF. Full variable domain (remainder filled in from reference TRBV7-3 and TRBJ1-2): GAGVSQTPSNKVTEKGKYVELRCDPISGHTALYWYRQSLGQGPEFLIYFQGTGAADDSGLPNDRFFAVRPEGSVSTLKIQRTERGDSAVYLCASSLIGTGPDGYGYTFGSGTRLTVV.

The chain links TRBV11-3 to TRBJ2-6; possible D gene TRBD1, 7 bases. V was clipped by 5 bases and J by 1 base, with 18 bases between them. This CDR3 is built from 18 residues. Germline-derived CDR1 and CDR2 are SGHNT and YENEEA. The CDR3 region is CASSPREGAGSGANVLTF. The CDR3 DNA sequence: TGTGCCAGCAGCCCCCGTGAGGGGGCGGGATCTGGGGCCAACGTCCTGACTTTC.

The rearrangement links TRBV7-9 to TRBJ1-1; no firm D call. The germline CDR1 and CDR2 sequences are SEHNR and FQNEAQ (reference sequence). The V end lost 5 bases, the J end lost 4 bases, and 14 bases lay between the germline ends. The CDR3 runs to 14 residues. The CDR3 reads CASSGRGISTEAFF. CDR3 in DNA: TGTGCCAGCAGCGGACGAGGGATAAGCACTGAAGCTTTCTTT.

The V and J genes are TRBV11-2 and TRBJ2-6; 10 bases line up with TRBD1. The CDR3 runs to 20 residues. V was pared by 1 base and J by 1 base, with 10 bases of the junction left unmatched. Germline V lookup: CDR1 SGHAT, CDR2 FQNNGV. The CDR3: CASSLGVLRTGGSGANVLTF. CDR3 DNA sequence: TGTGCCAGCAGCTTAGGGGTTCTCCGGACAGGGGGATCTGGGGCCAACGTCCTGACTTTC.

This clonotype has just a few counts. In nucleotides, the CDR3 is TGTGCCAGCAGCTTGGGACTAGCGGGGGGGCTTTCGTATGAGCAGTTCTTC. Translation gives CASSLGLAGGLSYEQFF. V gene TRBV9 combines with J gene TRBJ2-1; 16 nucleotides align to TRBD2. The germline V gene has CDR1 SGDLS and CDR2 YYNGEE. The CDR3 has 17 residues. Losses at the gene ends were 4 bases for V and 8 bases for J; bases not matched to a gene: 9.

Here the CDR3 DNA reads TGCAGTGCTCCCGGGGAGATTGACACCGGGGAGCTGTTTTTT. This gives the protein CSAPGEIDTGELFF. V is TRBV20-1 and J is TRBJ2-2; tentative D call: TRBD2 (5 bases). The germline V gene encodes CDR1 DFQATT and CDR2 SNEGSKA (reference sequence). The CDR3 contains 14 residues. Trimming took off 5 bases at V and 3 bases at J, with 13 bases between the two ends.